This T cell receptor (beta chain) derives from a study of technical replicates of blood from a few donors. Sequencing used immunoSEQ multiplex PCR; TCRdb keeps in-frame clones, though not all of them. The top ten clones hold 0.2% to 0.3% of a sample with 80,000 to 95,000 clones, about 94% of them seen once. This CDR3 has 12 amino acids. V gave up 5 bases and J gave up 14 bases; unmatched junction bases: 7. The germline V gene encodes CDR1 WSHSY and CDR2 SAAADI. The chain is built from TRBV10-2 and TRBJ1-2, with TRBD1 identical over 11 bases. This receptor was taken from a human donor in good health. Input material: T cells isolated from PBMCs. The CDR3 here is CASSRDRGSCTF. Written as DNA, the CDR3 is TGCGCCAGCAGTAGGGACAGGGGGTCGTGTACCTTC.